This TCR beta chain was obtained from a study of ipilimumab plus nivolumab after autologous stem cell transplantation (dated by TCRdb to about 2021). A note on the overall study: The median number of doses that trial patients received was a few for ipilimumab and 8 for nivolumab. High-risk transplant-naive patients and patients relapsing within 3 years of a first autologous transplant were included in the myeloma cohort. The trial enrolled patients with high-risk diffuse large B cell lymphoma, mature T cell lymphoma, or multiple myeloma undergoing autologous transplant. Roughly 40 patients made up the trial's intent-to-treat population. General conclusions and limits of the study: Per the authors, a biologic rationale for further study of the post-transplant checkpoint inhibition approach was offered by T cell receptor repertoire, regulatory T cell phenotype and gut microbiota profiles. Combined checkpoint inhibition as post-transplant consolidation was concluded by the authors to appear tolerable.

Trimmed from V: 1 base; trimmed from J: 4 bases; junction bases lacking a gene match: 3. The CDR3 spans 14 residues, from the cysteine through the phenylalanine. The DNA shown is the 42-base CDR3, in frame from base 1. Per the germline V gene, LGHNT is the CDR1 and FRNRAP is the CDR2. This clone came up once. Its antigen has not been determined. No qualities accompany the bases; no much larger clone lies one base away. Receptors were amplified or captured by the immunoSEQ multiplex PCR assay. The clones in this table, taken by TCRdb from immuneACCESS, are in-frame only. Not every clone is retained; where verified, under half of the shortfall comes from an unresolved V gene, and the cause of the rest is unknown. A total of just over 40,000 clones appear in this sample, 85% to 95% of them only once. The ten biggest clones cover under 0.95% of the sample. Starting 14 to 28 days after the autologous transplant, patients began checkpoint therapy, which included ipilimumab at 1 mg/kg intravenously on day 1 of selected weeks. Nivolumab was given at 3 mg/kg intravenously on day 1 of weeks 1, 4, 7, 10, and every two weeks through week 26. This Phase Ib clinical trial tested ipilimumab plus nivolumab, a combined checkpoint inhibition, as consolidation after autologous stem cell transplantation.

This sequence uses TRBV12-5 and TRBJ1-2; TRBD1 aligns with 7 central bases. The source was PBMCs, collected in a trial of ipilimumab plus nivolumab as post-transplant consolidation. The clonotype originates from a male donor with multiple myeloma. The CDR3 protein is CASGLGGQSYGYTF. The DNA sequence is TGTGCTAGTGGTTTGGGGGGACAGAGCTATGGCTACACCTTC.